The T cell receptor beta chain under discussion was sequenced for a study of low-dose radiotherapy and immunotherapy resistance in tumors (dated by TCRdb to 2022 to 2024). Study-level background: In Cohort 1, 0.5 Gy per fraction was delivered every 2 weeks, and a total PTV dose of 6.5 Gy was prescribed. Patients in Cohort 2 were given 1 Gy per fraction every two weeks, for a total of 13 Gy across 26 weeks. Patients were given nivolumab as a 240 mg flat dose every two weeks and ipilimumab at 1 mg/kg every six weeks, with both drugs delivered intravenously. Intravenous cyclophosphamide at 200 mg/m2 was administered every two weeks, one day ahead of each radiation and immunotherapy administration. Patients took aspirin 300 mg orally once daily for four cycles, starting on cycle 1 day 1. First-strand cDNA was synthesized with Superscript III and a set of TRAV- and TRBV-specific primers, covering both TCRalpha and TCRbeta chains. No randomization into treatment groups was done for the people taking part in the trial. Eight patients were included in the translational analysis: three from the first dose cohort and the first five from the second dose cohort. Deep sequencing of TCRalpha and TCRbeta libraries was performed on an Illumina MiniSeq instrument.

The germline V end is reduced by 6 bases and the J end by 1 base; junction bases left unmatched: 8. Spanning cysteine to phenylalanine, the CDR3 consists of 14 amino acids. The DNA shown is the 42-base CDR3, in frame from base 1. CDR1 is given as DFQATT and CDR2 as SNEGSKA, both from the germline V gene (reference sequence). The time point label on this specimen signifies: before trial treatment. The donors took part in RACIN, a single-arm, phase I, dose-escalation trial that combined nivolumab, ipilimumab, aspirin, low-dose cyclophosphamide and low-dose radiotherapy. To be eligible, a patient needed to have an advanced solid tumor that was TIL-negative. The run used an Illumina MiniSeq. TCRs were amplified with Phusion for 15 to 25 PCR cycles using a constant-region primer together with the adapter attached to the V primers. The MessageAmp II aRNA Amplification Kit was used to amplify the isolated mRNA, with in vitro transcription run for under 20 hours at 37 degrees C. The Dynabeads mRNA DIRECT Purification Kit was used to isolate the mRNA for TCR sequencing. Indexed Illumina adapters were added in a second Phusion PCR of around 25 cycles, after which AMPure XP beads were used to purify the products. The source study handled its data this way. Custom Perl scripts were used to pool TCR sequences that encoded the same protein, to remove out-of-frame sequences, and to calculate the abundance of each clonotype. TCR sequences supported by only a single read were excluded from analysis. Shannon entropy, Gini index, clonality, richness, and the frequency of TCRs shared between repertoires were included as repertoire metrics. TCRdb reprocessing: public reads trimmed at Q25 with fastp, clones called with MiXCR, in-frame beta chains kept. Records with the same CDR3 protein are collapsed into one entry carrying the most frequent genes and DNA. TCRdb's processing, not the study's, gives the V and J calls here. Recorded for this sample are about 50,000 distinct CDR3 sequences; 12% of them occurred a single time. The top ten hold approximately 6.2% of the sample.

This clonotype occurred many times. There is no known antigen for this receptor. Per-nucleotide qualities are absent, and no much larger clonotype sits a single base away. In this chain, TRBV20-1 is recombined with TRBJ1-2, and 7 junctional nucleotides match TRBD1. The clonotype was recovered from a female donor with ovarian cancer. Sample: PBMCs, taken before treatment. Here is the DNA: TGCAGTGCCGCCCAAGGGGGCAATAACTATGGCTACACCTTC. Translated, this gives CSAAQGGNNYGYTF.